Each of the 9 T cell receptor beta chains below was sequenced from the same sample in a study of shared clonotypes between healthy human individuals. Some clones are missing from TCRdb's copy, which holds only in-frame ones; the method was immunoSEQ multiplex PCR. The repertoire consists of some 1 million clones, with around 75% occurring once and the leading ten covering approximately 1.5%. Sequenced input: memory CD4+ T cells sorted from blood. The subset: CD45RA-negative fraction. These receptors came from a young man in good health.

Notes on this clone: Other DNA sequences in the sample encode the same CDR3. This sequence joins TRBV5-1 and TRBJ2-5; 12 bases match TRBD1. Per the germline V gene, CDR1 is SGHRS and CDR2 is YFSETQ. Trimming at V came to 3 bases and at J to 5 bases, leaving 5 bases not matched to a gene. CDR3 size: 15 residues. The CDR3: CASSSGTGGRETQYF. The CDR3 DNA reads as TGCGCCAGCAGCTCCGGGACAGGGGGCAGGGAGACCCAGTACTTC.

V gene TRBV27 combines with J gene TRBJ1-5, with 7 bases that match TRBD1. Germline-derived CDR1 and CDR2 are MNHEY and SMNVEV (reference sequence). J was trimmed by 5 bases and V by 6 bases; bases with no gene match: 7. This CDR3 spans 14 amino acids. CDR3 sequence: CASSFRQGHQPQHF. CDR3 bases: TGTGCCAGCAGCTTTAGACAGGGTCATCAGCCCCAGCATTTT.

This chain links TRBV18 with TRBJ1-1, with D hard to call. Trimming shortened V by 4 bases and J by 1 base, and 7 bases separated the two germline ends. Germline-derived CDR1 and CDR2 are KGHSH and LQKENI. The CDR3 extends over 13 amino acids. CDR3 loop: CASSLLGNTEAFF. DNA for the CDR3: TGTGCCAGCTCACTCCTTGGGAACACTGAAGCTTTCTTT.

The gene calls are TRBV30 and TRBJ1-1; weak D call: TRBD1 (5 bases). Trimming left V 0 bases short and J 0 bases short, with 17 bases between. The germline gives CDR1 GTSNPN, CDR2 SVGIG (reference sequence). This CDR3 is built from 17 residues. CDR3 in amino acids: CAWSVRRGAVMNTEAFF. Here the CDR3 DNA reads TGTGCCTGGAGTGTACGGAGGGGCGCTGTCATGAACACTGAAGCTTTCTTT.

The J gene is TRBJ1-4, the V gene TRBV15, with D maybe TRBD1 (6 bases). The CDR3 loop spans 14 amino acids. V was clipped by 5 bases and J by 10 bases, with 17 bases between them. Germline-derived CDR1 and CDR2 are LNHNV and YYDKDF (reference sequence). The DNA for the CDR3 is TGTGCCACCAGCCTGGGGGCCAACTGGGCAAAACTGTTTTTT. Protein product: CATSLGANWAKLFF.

V is TRBV6-1 and J is TRBJ2-1; 8 positions match TRBD2. Per germline, CDR1 MNHNS and CDR2 SASEGT. The CDR3 extends over 15 amino acids. V lost 6 bases and J lost 6; bases outside the gene matches: 10. CDR3 DNA: TGTGCCAGCAGGACCCCGGGACTAGGGACCAATGAGCAGTTCTTC. This codes for CASRTPGLGTNEQFF.

The rearrangement uses TRBV5-1 and TRBJ2-5; TRBD2 matches 7 bases. This CDR3 has 14 residues. The trim removed 4 bases at V and 4 bases at J, leaving 7 bases unmatched. CDR1 and CDR2 from the germline V gene are SGHRS and YFSETQ. The CDR3: CASSIMGGPETQYF. CDR3 nucleotide sequence: TGCGCCAGCAGCATAATGGGAGGGCCAGAGACCCAGTACTTC.

J is TRBJ2-2 and V is TRBV6-1, with 9 bases lining up with TRBD2. The junction had 2 bases not matched to a gene; V was cut back by 5 bases and J by 1 base. The CDR3 has 15 residues. The germline V gene encodes CDR1 MNHNS and CDR2 SASEGT. The CDR3 sequence: CASSLAGLNTGELFF. CDR3 coding DNA: TGTGCCAGCAGTCTAGCGGGATTGAACACCGGGGAGCTGTTTTTT.

The V call is TRBV28, the J call TRBJ2-7; 11 positions agree with TRBD2. The CDR3 is made up of 16 amino acids. Germline values: CDR1 MDHEN, CDR2 SYDVKM. Unmatched junction bases numbered 8, after V lost 3 bases and J lost 4 bases. The CDR3 DNA reads as TGTGCCAGCAGTTTGGGTAGCGGGGGGGTCCCGTACGAGCAGTACTTC. This translates into CASSLGSGGVPYEQYF.